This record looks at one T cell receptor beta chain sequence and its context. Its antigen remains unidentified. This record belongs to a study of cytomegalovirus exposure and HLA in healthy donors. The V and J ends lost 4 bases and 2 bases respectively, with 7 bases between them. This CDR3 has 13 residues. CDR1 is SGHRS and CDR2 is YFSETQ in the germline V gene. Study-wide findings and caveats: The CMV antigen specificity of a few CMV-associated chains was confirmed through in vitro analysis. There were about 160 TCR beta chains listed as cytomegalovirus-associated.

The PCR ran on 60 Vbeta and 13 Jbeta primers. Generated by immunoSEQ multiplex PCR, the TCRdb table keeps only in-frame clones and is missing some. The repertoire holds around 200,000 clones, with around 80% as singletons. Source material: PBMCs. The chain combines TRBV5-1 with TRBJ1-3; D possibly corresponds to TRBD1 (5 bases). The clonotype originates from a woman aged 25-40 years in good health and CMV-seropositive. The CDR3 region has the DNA TGCGCCAGCAGCCCAGGGCCTGGAAACACCATATATTTT. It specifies CASSPGPGNTIYF. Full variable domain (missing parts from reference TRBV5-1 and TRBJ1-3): KAGVTQTPRYLIKTRGQQVTLSCSPISGHRSVSWYQQTPGQGLQFLFEYFSETQRNKGNFPGRFSGRQFSNSRSEMNVSTLELGDSALYLCASSPGPGNTIYFGEGSWLTVV.